Listed below are T cell receptor beta chains from one sample, sequenced in a study of PD-1 blockade in classical Hodgkin lymphoma. TCRdb's table, derived via immunoSEQ multiplex PCR, lists solely in-frame clones and lacks some. The sample records roughly 94,000 clones, under 95% being singletons. This material consisted of peripheral blood mononuclear cells (PBMCs), taken before the fourth cycle of nivolumab. The receptors here all came from a human donor with classical Hodgkin lymphoma. The CDR3 runs from the conserved cysteine through the conserved F or W. Fields, in order: D gene, J gene, V gene, clone size, CDR3 DNA, CDR3 protein. A D gene is named only where the DNA matches it firmly. Rows give clone size only sometimes, using once, few, many, or a class for an expanded clone.

TRBD1 | TRBJ2-7 | TRBV27 | NA | TGTGCCAGCAGTTACGGACAGGGAGACTACGAGCAGTACTTC | CASSYGQGDYEQYF
NA | TRBJ2-3 | TRBV7-8 | once | NA | CASSFRGRDTDTQYF
NA | TRBJ1-4 | TRBV18 | NA | TGTGCCAGCTCACAGGACAGATCGTACGAAAAACTGTTTTTT | CASSQDRSYEKLFF
NA | TRBJ1-2 | TRBV30 | NA | TGTGCCTGGAGTGTACTGGAGGGATATGGCTACACCTTC | CAWSVLEGYGYTF
NA | TRBJ1-1 | TRBV29-1 | NA | TGCAGCCTCAAGGACGGGAACACTGAAGCTTTCTTT | CSLKDGNTEAFF
TRBD1 | TRBJ1-2 | TRBV29-1 | NA | TGCAGCGTGGGGGACAGGGATAACTATGGCTACACCTTC | CSVGDRDNYGYTF
NA | TRBJ1-2 | TRBV11-1 | NA | TGTGCCAGCAGCTTAGACTCGGGAATTTATGGCTACACCTTC | CASSLDSGIYGYTF
NA | TRBJ1-5 | TRBV15 | NA | TGTGCCACCAGCAGTTTATCCCGTAGCAATCAGCCCCAGCATTTT | CATSSLSRSNQPQHF
TRBD2 | TRBJ2-2 | TRBV2 | NA | TGTGCCAGCATTTGGACTAGCGGGAGGCCAGACACCGGGGAGCTGTTTTTT | CASIWTSGRPDTGELFF
TRBD1 | TRBJ2-1 | TRBV9 | NA | TGTGCCAGCAGCACACCCCAAGGGGACAGAGACAATGAGCAGTTCTTC | CASSTPQGDRDNEQFF
NA | TRBJ2-2 | TRBV6-1 | NA | TGTGCCAGCAGTGAATTAGGGGGGGGAGCGAACACCGGGGAGCTGTTTTTT | CASSELGGGANTGELFF
TRBD1 | TRBJ1-4 | TRBV5-1 | NA | TGCGCCAGCAGCTTTAAGCGCGCCGGGACAGGGCGCGAAAAACTGTTTTTT | CASSFKRAGTGREKLFF
TRBD1 | TRBJ2-2 | TRBV19 | NA | TGTGCCAGTAGTATAGTGGGACAGGGGGCGAACACCGGGGAGCTGTTTTTT | CASSIVGQGANTGELFF
NA | TRBJ2-3 | TRBV11-3 | NA | TGTGCCAGCAGCCTAGGGGGGCGGGGCACAGATACGCAGTATTTT | CASSLGGRGTDTQYF
NA | TRBJ2-1 | TRBV11-2 | few | TGTGCCAGCAGCCCACGGGAGCTCCATGAGCAGTTCTTC | CASSPRELHEQFF
NA | TRBJ2-2 | TRBV6-1 | once | TGTGCCAGCAGTGAATCGGGGGAGCTGTTTTTT | CASSESGELFF
NA | TRBJ1-1 | TRBV19 | NA | TGTGCCAGTAGTATAACAGAGAACACTGAAGCTTTCTTT | CASSITENTEAFF
NA | TRBJ2-7 | TRBV5-1 | NA | TGCGCCAGCAGCCTCGGGACCGCGGCCCCCTACGAGCAGTACTTC | CASSLGTAAPYEQYF
NA | TRBJ2-7 | TRBV28 | NA | TGTGCCAGCAGCTTAACTGAGACAGAGTCCTACGAGCAGTACTTC | CASSLTETESYEQYF
NA | TRBJ1-1 | TRBV9 | once | TGTGCCAGCAGCCTCGGGGCACCTTCTGAAGCTTTCTTT | CASSLGAPSEAFF
NA | TRBJ2-7 | TRBV6-5 | NA | TGTGCCAGCAGCGCGAGGTTGGACTTC | CASSARLDF
TRBD2 | TRBJ2-2 | TRBV5-1 | NA | TGCGCCAGCAGCTTGTTTGCTAGCGGGAAAATCGGGGAGCTGTTTTTT | CASSLFASGKIGELFF
NA | TRBJ1-1 | TRBV28 | NA | TGTGCCAGCAGTTTAGAGGCATTTCCTATTATGAACACTGAAGCTTTCTTT | CASSLEAFPIMNTEAFF
NA | TRBJ2-2 | TRBV29-1 | many | TGCAGCGTTGATCCCGGCGGGGCGAACACCGGGGAGCTGTTTTTT | CSVDPGGANTGELFF
NA | TRBJ2-7 | TRBV2 | NA | TGTGCCAGCAGTGAAGTGGGTGGTATAGTATACGAGCAGTACTTC | CASSEVGGIVYEQYF
NA | TRBJ2-5 | TRBV5-4 | NA | TGTGCCAGCAGACTCCAGGGGCAAGAGACCCAGTACTTC | CASRLQGQETQYF
TRBD1 | TRBJ1-5 | TRBV5-6 | NA | TGTGCCAGCAGTTATCAGGGGGGGCGTCAGCCCCAGCATTTT | CASSYQGGRQPQHF
NA | TRBJ1-1 | TRBV7-8 | once | TGTGCCAGCAGCTTATACTCAGGTTCGAACACTGAAGCTTTCTTT | CASSLYSGSNTEAFF
NA | TRBJ2-5 | TRBV5-1 | NA | TGCGCCAGCAGCTTGGATGGGGTTGGGGAGACCCAGTACTTC | CASSLDGVGETQYF
NA | TRBJ2-7 | TRBV14 | NA | TGTGCCAGCAGCCAGTCGAGGGGGACTTGGGACGAGCAGTACTTC | CASSQSRGTWDEQYF
NA | TRBJ2-1 | TRBV28 | NA | TGTGCCAGCAGCACCCCCAGCGGCTACAATGAGCAGTTCTTC | CASSTPSGYNEQFF
NA | TRBJ1-5 | TRBV7-2 | NA | TGTGCCAGCAGCTTAGCGGGGTCGGGCCAGCCCCAGCATTTT | CASSLAGSGQPQHF
NA | TRBJ2-1 | TRBV28 | NA | TGTGCCAGCAGTTTTAGCGGACTCTACAATGAGCAGTTCTTC | CASSFSGLYNEQFF
NA | TRBJ1-1 | TRBV27 | NA | TGTGCCAGCAGTTTATGGGTGGGCACTGAAGCTTTCTTT | CASSLWVGTEAFF
TRBD2 | TRBJ2-7 | TRBV5-1 | NA | TGCGCCAGCAGCCGGGGTGCGGGAGCGGAGCAGTACTTC | CASSRGAGAEQYF
NA | TRBJ2-3 | TRBV4-1 | NA | TGCGCCAGCAGCCAGACCAGGGGGGGAGATACGCAGTATTTT | CASSQTRGGDTQYF
TRBD2 | TRBJ2-7 | TRBV28 | NA | TGTGCCAGCAGTCCACCGGGACTAGCGGACTACGAGCAGTACTTC | CASSPPGLADYEQYF
NA | TRBJ2-7 | TRBV5-1 | NA | TGCGCCAGCAGCCTGTCCCGGGTTCCCTACGAGCAGTACTTC | CASSLSRVPYEQYF
NA | TRBJ2-7 | TRBV19 | NA | TGTGCCAGTAGTATAGTTCCGGGAGATACCTACGAGCAGTACTTC | CASSIVPGDTYEQYF
NA | TRBJ2-7 | TRBV27 | NA | TGTGCCAGCAGTTTATCGACGGACCCCCGAGGGGAGCAGTACTTC | CASSLSTDPRGEQYF